This T cell receptor beta chain originates from a study of cytomegalovirus exposure and HLA in healthy donors. Use of 60 Vbeta and 13 Jbeta primers characterized the PCR. Here immunoSEQ multiplex PCR was the method, and the copy in TCRdb shows in-frame clones only, minus some. The table shows 100,000 to 150,000 clones, with around three quarters occurring only once. General study points: Overall, about 160 TCR beta chains were annotated as cytomegalovirus-associated. TCR beta V segments were, for the most part, productive about 87% or about 30% of the time in an earlier analysis. Reported performance of the classifier showed diagnosis of cytomegalovirus status with high specificity and sensitivity. One cluster of highly shared sequence variants probably arose as a sequencing artifact.

Unmatched junction bases numbered 15, after V lost 5 bases and J lost 5 bases. The CDR3 runs 17 residues. Germline V gene data show CDR1 as SGHTA and CDR2 as FQGNSA. In this sample, this clone turned up a few times. Its antigen is not known. This TCR came from a young man in good health and CMV-seropositive. Specimen: PBMCs. The V and J genes are TRBV7-2 and TRBJ1-5; TRBD1 agrees at 7 bases. CDR3 amino acids: CASSPQAGGQRYQPQHF. Here the CDR3 DNA reads TGTGCCAGCAGCCCACAAGCGGGGGGACAGAGATATCAGCCCCAGCATTTT.